The source of this TCR beta chain is a study of OX40 agonist ivuxolimab in advanced cancers. V dropped 2 bases and J dropped 7; count of bases not matched to a gene: 10. The germline V gene has CDR1 GTSNPN and CDR2 SVGIG (reference sequence). The CDR3 consists of 15 residues. Sequencing used immunoSEQ multiplex PCR; TCRdb keeps in-frame clones, though not all of them. The table records about 65,000 clones, approximately 80% of them present only once. This rearrangement joins TRBV30 to TRBJ2-3; 9 bases fit TRBD2. This TCR came from an adult with an advanced solid tumor such as melanoma, head and neck, liver or kidney cancer. This specimen consisted of CD4+ or CD8+ T cells sorted from blood, obtained in a trial of the OX40 agonist ivuxolimab. CDR3 bases: TGTGCCTGGAGTCCGTGGCTAGCGGGACAGAATACGCAGTATTTT. Translated, it gives CAWSPWLAGQNTQYF.